This is a list of T cell receptor beta chains from one sample in a study of T cell repertoires in cytomegalovirus infection. Via MiXCR, TCRdb re-called the reads, giving one row per CDR3 protein. The sample shows fewer than 200,000 distinct CDR3 sequences, roughly 14% of them seen only once. Sequenced material: PBMCs. Receptors originate from a human donor in good health (CMV status not recorded). Some clones in this sample may be carry-over from other donors' samples. Each CDR3 is given with its conserved first and last residue. The D gene is left open where the match is weak. Rows give clone size only sometimes, using once, few, many, or a class for an expanded clone.

>TRBD1|TRBV29-1|many|TRBJ2-2
TGCAGCGCCTCGCAGACAGGGAAAACCGGGGAGCTGTTTTTT
CSASQTGKTGELFF
>-|TRBV9|few|TRBJ1-1
TGTGCCAGCAGCGTAGCTCCGGAAGACACTGAAGCTTTCTTT
CASSVAPEDTEAFF
>-|TRBV6-1|many|TRBJ1-2
TGTGCCAGCAGAACCATCGGGCACCTCGGGGGCTACACCTTC
CASRTIGHLGGYTF
>TRBD1|TRBV12-3/TRBV12-4|-|TRBJ2-7
TGTGCCAGCAGTGCCCGGGACAGGGGGCCCCACGAGCAGTACTTC
CASSARDRGPHEQYF
>-|TRBV2|-|TRBJ1-5
TGTGCCAGCAGGAGGACAACAGGGATCGAACAGCCCCAGCATTTT
CASRRTTGIEQPQHF
>TRBD1|TRBV3-1|-|TRBJ1-5
TGTGCCAGCAGAGACGGGACAGCGAATCAGCCCCAGCATTTT
CASRDGTANQPQHF
>-|TRBV7-9|few|TRBJ2-2
TGTGCCAGCAGCTCCGGGAGAATGGTTAACACCGGGGAGCTGTTTTTT
CASSSGRMVNTGELFF
>-|TRBV27|many|TRBJ2-1
TGTGCCAGCAGCCCGAGACGGTACAATGAGCAGTTCTTC
CASSPRRYNEQFF
>-|TRBV7-2|many|TRBJ1-1
TGTGCCAGCAGCTTGAACCTGGGGGCTGAAGCTTTCTTT
CASSLNLGAEAFF
>TRBD1|TRBV19|few|TRBJ2-7
TGTGCCAGTAGGGGCGGGACAGGGGCCTACGAGCAGTACTTC
CASRGGTGAYEQYF
>TRBD2|TRBV3-1|-|TRBJ2-5
TGTGCCAGCAGCCCATCATCGGGGACTAGCCAGCAGACCCAGTACTTC
CASSPSSGTSQQTQYF
>-|TRBV29-1|-|TRBJ1-4
TGCAGCACTTGGGATAATGAAAAACTGTTTTTT
CSTWDNEKLFF
>-|TRBV10-3|few|TRBJ1-2
TGTGCCACTTTTGATGAGGGGCGGGGCTACACCTTC
CATFDEGRGYTF
>-|TRBV20-1|few|TRBJ2-6
TGCAGTGCGAGAGGGACTCCTGGGGCCAACGTCCTGACTTTC
CSARGTPGANVLTF
>-|TRBV7-8|-|TRBJ1-2
TGTGCCAGCAGCGGAGTGGGGCAGGGAACCGGCTATGGCTACACCTTC
CASSGVGQGTGYGYTF
>TRBD1|TRBV28|-|TRBJ1-1
TGTGCCAGCAGCCTAGCCGGGACAGTTGAAGCTTTCTTT
CASSLAGTVEAFF
>-|TRBV6-2/TRBV6-3|-|TRBJ2-4
TGTGCCAGCAGTTTCCCCCTTCGCGGCCGAGAGCCGGGAATAGCCAAAAACATTCAGTACTTC
CASSFPLRGREPGIAKNIQYF
>-|TRBV7-2|many|TRBJ1-1
TGTGCCAGCAGCTTCACGGGGAGAGCTTTCTTT
CASSFTGRAFF
>-|TRBV2|-|TRBJ1-5
TGTGCCAGCAGTGTTCAGGGGAATAGCAATCAGCCCCAGCATTTT
CASSVQGNSNQPQHF
>-|TRBV5-1|few|TRBJ2-7
TGCGCCAGCAGCTCCGACAGGCCCCCCTACGAGCAGTACTTC
CASSSDRPPYEQYF
>-|TRBV14|few|TRBJ1-1
TGTGCCAGCAGCCAAGACCTCCGACAGTTCAACACTGAAGCTTTCTTT
CASSQDLRQFNTEAFF
>-|TRBV6-2/TRBV6-3|few|TRBJ1-2
TGTGCCAGCAGTTACGACGGGAACTATGGCTACACCTTC
CASSYDGNYGYTF
>TRBD1|TRBV7-2|-|TRBJ1-4
TGTGCCAGCAGCTTAGTGGGACAGGTTGGAGAAAAACTGTTTTTT
CASSLVGQVGEKLFF
>TRBD1|TRBV11-2|many|TRBJ2-1
TGTGCCAGCAGTAAGACAGGGGTCGATGAGCAGTTCTTC
CASSKTGVDEQFF
>TRBD1|TRBV28|few|TRBJ2-7
TGTGCCAGCATACCGGGACAGAAAACGTACGAGCAGTACTTC
CASIPGQKTYEQYF
>-|TRBV5-4|-|TRBJ1-1
TGTGCCAGCAGCTTGTCGGGTATTGGCACTGAAGCTTTCTTT
CASSLSGIGTEAFF
>-|TRBV19|-|TRBJ2-5
TGTGCCAGTAGCCTACTCGCGGGGACCCAGTACTTC
CASSLLAGTQYF
>TRBD2|TRBV12-3/TRBV12-4|few|TRBJ2-2
TGTGCCAGCAGCCTGTGGACTAGCCCCATCGCGAACACCGGGGAGCTGTTTTTT
CASSLWTSPIANTGELFF
>TRBD1|TRBV28|many|TRBJ1-1
TGTGCCATCTCCGGGACAGGGGGCCTTAAAACTGAAGCTTTCTTT
CAISGTGGLKTEAFF
>TRBD1|TRBV18|-|TRBJ2-7
TGTGCCAGCTCACTTGTTGAGACAGGGGGGGACGAGCAGTACTTC
CASSLVETGGDEQYF
>-|TRBV7-8|many|TRBJ1-4
TGTGCCACCTTACCCAGGGTGGGGGGATCGAATGAAAAACTGTTTTTT
CATLPRVGGSNEKLFF
>TRBD2|TRBV7-2|-|TRBJ2-1
TGTGCCAGCAGCTTAGTAGCGGGAGGAACCTACAATGAGCAGTTCTTC
CASSLVAGGTYNEQFF
>TRBD2|TRBV23-1|-|TRBJ2-7
TGCGCCAGCAGTCTCCGACCTAGCGGGAGCCCTAGCGAGCAGTACTTC
CASSLRPSGSPSEQYF
>-|TRBV3-1|-|TRBJ2-2
TGTGCCAGCAGCCAAACAGGGTTCGACACCGGGGAGCTGTTTTTT
CASSQTGFDTGELFF
>TRBD1|TRBV6-4|-|TRBJ2-3
TGTGCCAGCAGTGCCGGGACAGGGGGCGAAGATACGCAGTATTTT
CASSAGTGGEDTQYF
>-|TRBV20-1|few|TRBJ1-1
TGCAGTGCTAGTGAACCTTCTGCGGGGAACACTGAAGCTTTCTTT
CSASEPSAGNTEAFF
>TRBD2|TRBV2|-|TRBJ2-1
TGTGCCAGCAGCGAGGATCTACGGACTAGCGGGAGGGTCCACAATGAGCAGTTCTTC
CASSEDLRTSGRVHNEQFF
>-|TRBV27|-|TRBJ1-2
TGTGCCAGCAGTCTAACCCTGGACCCTCCGAGGGGCTACACCTTC
CASSLTLDPPRGYTF
>TRBD2|TRBV9|few|TRBJ2-2
TGTGCCAGCAGCGTACAGGGAGGGTACACCGGGGAGCTGTTTTTT
CASSVQGGYTGELFF